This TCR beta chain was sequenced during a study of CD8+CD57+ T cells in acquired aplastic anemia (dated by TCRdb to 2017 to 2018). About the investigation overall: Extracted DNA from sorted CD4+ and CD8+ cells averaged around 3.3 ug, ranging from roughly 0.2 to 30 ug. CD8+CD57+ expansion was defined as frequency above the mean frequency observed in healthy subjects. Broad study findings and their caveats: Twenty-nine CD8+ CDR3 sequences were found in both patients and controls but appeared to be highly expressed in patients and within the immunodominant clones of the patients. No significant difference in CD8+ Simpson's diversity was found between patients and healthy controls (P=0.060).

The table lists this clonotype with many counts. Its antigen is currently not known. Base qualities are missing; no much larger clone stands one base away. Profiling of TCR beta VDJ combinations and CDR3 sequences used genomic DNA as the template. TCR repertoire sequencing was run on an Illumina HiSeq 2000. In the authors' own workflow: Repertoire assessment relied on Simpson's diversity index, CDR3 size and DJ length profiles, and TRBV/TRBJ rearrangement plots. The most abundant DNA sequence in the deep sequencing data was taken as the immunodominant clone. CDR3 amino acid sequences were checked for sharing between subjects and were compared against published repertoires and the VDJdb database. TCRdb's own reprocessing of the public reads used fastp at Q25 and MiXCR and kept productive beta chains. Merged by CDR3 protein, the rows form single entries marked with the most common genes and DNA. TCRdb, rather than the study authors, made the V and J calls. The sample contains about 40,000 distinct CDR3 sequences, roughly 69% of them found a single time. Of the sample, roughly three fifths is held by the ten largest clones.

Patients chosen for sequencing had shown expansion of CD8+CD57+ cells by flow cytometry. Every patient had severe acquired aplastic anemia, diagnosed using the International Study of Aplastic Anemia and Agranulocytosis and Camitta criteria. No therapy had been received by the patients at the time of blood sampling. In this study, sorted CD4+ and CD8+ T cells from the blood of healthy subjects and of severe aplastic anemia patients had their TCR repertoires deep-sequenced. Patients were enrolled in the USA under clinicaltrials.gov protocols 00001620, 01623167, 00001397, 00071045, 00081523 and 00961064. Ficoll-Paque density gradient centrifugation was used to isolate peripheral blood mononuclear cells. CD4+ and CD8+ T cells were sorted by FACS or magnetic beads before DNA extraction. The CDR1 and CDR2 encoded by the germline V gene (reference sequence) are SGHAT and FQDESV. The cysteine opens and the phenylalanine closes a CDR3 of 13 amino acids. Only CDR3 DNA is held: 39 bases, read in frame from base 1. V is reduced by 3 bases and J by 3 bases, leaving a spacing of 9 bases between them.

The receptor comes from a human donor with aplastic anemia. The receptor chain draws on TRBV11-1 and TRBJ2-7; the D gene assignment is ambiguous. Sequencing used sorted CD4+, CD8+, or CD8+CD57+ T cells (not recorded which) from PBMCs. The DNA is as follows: TGTGCCAGCAGCTTGGCCCGTAACTACGAGCAGTACTTC. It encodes CASSLARNYEQYF.